These 13 T cell receptor beta chains came from one sample sequenced in a study of vaccination effects on CD4 cells after COVID-19. Using immunoSEQ multiplex PCR, the repertoire was profiled, and TCRdb retains in-frame clones only, with some absent. This sample has under 80,000 clones; less than 80% occur once, and the top ten carry around 0.95%. These TCRs' antigens remain unknown. In the ViraFEST assay, antigen-specific CD4+ clonotypes were identified by expansion after peptide-pool stimulation. Culture lasted about 11 days before CD4+ T cell isolation. Each participant was administered two doses of either the BNT162b2 or the mRNA-1273 vaccine. The sample here was CD4+ T cells from PBMCs cultured with HCoV-OC43 spike peptides, taken after COVID-19 vaccination. Stated subset: HCoV-OC43 spike overlapping peptide pool stimulation. The receptor set was obtained from a human donor who received a COVID-19 vaccine.

The chain links TRBV5-5 to TRBJ2-5; 8 nucleotides line up with TRBD1. Trimming at V came to 4 bases and at J to 4 bases, leaving 6 bases not matched to a gene. Germline CDR1 and CDR2: SGHKS and YYEKEE (reference sequence). This CDR3 is 14 amino acids long. The CDR3 loop is CASSQWTGRETQYF. For the CDR3, the DNA is TGTGCCAGCAGCCAGTGGACAGGGAGAGAGACCCAGTACTTC.

CDR3 nucleotide sequence: TGCGCCAGCAGTTTCGGAGGACCATATGGCTACACCTTC. As protein: CASSFGGPYGYTF. V usage is TRBV23-1 and J usage is TRBJ1-2; D is ambiguous. TRBV23-1 is an ORF, with its function uncertain. The CDR3 loop spans 13 amino acids. The ends were cut back, 5 bases at V and 5 bases at J, with 12 bases in the middle.

This chain connects TRBV7-2 to TRBJ2-2, with a possible D match to TRBD2 (6 bases). This CDR3 has 16 amino acids. Per germline, CDR1 SGHTA and CDR2 FQGNSA. Trimming took 0 bases from V and 5 from J, leaving 13 bases between them. CDR3 DNA sequence: TGTGCCAGCAGCTTAGCCAAGGGACTGCTAACCGGGGAGCTGTTTTTT. Its translation is CASSLAKGLLTGELFF.

This clone was seen only a few times. The rearrangement links TRBV7-3 to TRBJ2-1; D uncertain. The CDR3 runs to 13 residues. Trimming pared 3 bases from V and 5 bases from J, leaving 8 bases between. The germline CDR1 and CDR2 sequences are SGHTA and FQGTGA. The CDR3 sequence is CASSFTLDNEQFF. CDR3 sequence (DNA): TGTGCCAGCAGCTTTACCCTGGACAATGAGCAGTTCTTC.

J is TRBJ1-3 and V is TRBV11-2; D unclear. Trimming took 1 base from V and 0 from J, leaving 7 bases between them. CDR3 length: 15 amino acids. The germline V gene has CDR1 SGHAT and CDR2 FQNNGV. The CDR3 sequence is CASSLVASSGNTIYF. CDR3 nucleotides: TGTGCCAGCAGCTTAGTAGCGAGCTCTGGAAACACCATATATTTT.

This sequence joins TRBV6-6 and TRBJ1-3, with D tentatively TRBD1 (5 bases). CDR1 MNHNY and CDR2 SVGAGI come from the germline V gene (reference sequence). V lost 6 bases, J lost 0 bases, and 9 bases lay in between. The CDR3 contains 14 residues. The CDR3: CASRDSYSGNTIYF. Here the CDR3 DNA reads TGTGCCAGCAGAGACAGTTACTCTGGAAACACCATATATTTT.

The chain joins TRBV12-3 or TRBV12-4 to TRBJ2-4, with D tentatively TRBD1 (5 bases). The CDR3 length is 12 residues. V was cut by 2 bases and J by 7 bases, with 6 bases left in between. CDR3 DNA: TGTGCCAGCAGTTTAAACAGGAACATTCAGTACTTC. This translates into CASSLNRNIQYF.

This rearrangement joins TRBV6-9 to TRBJ1-5; 12 bases are shared with TRBD1. Trimming at V came to 4 bases and at J to 0 bases, leaving 7 bases not matched to a gene. This CDR3 comprises 18 residues. Per germline, CDR1 MNHGY and CDR2 SVAAGI. The CDR3 spells CASSSAGTGGSSNQPQHF. For the CDR3, the DNA is TGTGCCAGCAGTTCCGCCGGGACAGGGGGCTCTAGCAATCAGCCCCAGCATTTT.

This rearrangement joins TRBV6-6 to TRBJ1-1; D unresolved. The germline CDR1 and CDR2 sequences are MNHNY and SVGAGI (reference sequence). Trimming removed 4 bases at V and 4 bases at J, with 7 bases between. There are 12 residues in the CDR3. This chain's CDR3 is CASSLRPTEAFF. The CDR3 DNA sequence: TGTGCCAGCAGTTTGCGCCCCACTGAAGCTTTCTTT.

The chain employs TRBV30 and TRBJ1-2, with D possibly being TRBD1 (6 bases). The length of the CDR3 is 15 residues. Per germline, CDR1 GTSNPN and CDR2 SVGIG (reference sequence). The V end was cut by 2 bases, the J end by 3 bases, with 16 bases between. CDR3 DNA sequence: TGTGCCTGGAGTATCAGGGGCCGAAGCGACTATGGCTACACCTTC. Translation gives CAWSIRGRSDYGYTF. Full variable domain (rest looked up from reference TRBV30 and TRBJ1-2): SQTIHQWPATLVQPVGSPLSLECTVEGTSNPNLYWYRQAAGRGLQLLFYSVGIGQISSEVPQNLSASRPQDRQFILSSKKLLLSDSGFYLCAWSIRGRSDYGYTFGSGTRLTVV.

The V and J genes are TRBV5-1 and TRBJ2-3, with 7 bases fitting TRBD2. V was pared by 0 bases and J by 4 bases, with 2 bases of the junction left unmatched. Germline CDR1 reads SGHRS; CDR2 reads YFSETQ. The CDR3 length is 14 residues. CDR3 residues: CASSLDGGADTQYF. Written as DNA, the CDR3 is TGCGCCAGCAGCTTGGATGGGGGGGCAGATACGCAGTATTTT.

The J gene is TRBJ2-7, the V gene TRBV13; D call uncertain. This CDR3 is 11 amino acids long. From germline, CDR1 is PRHDT and CDR2 FYEKMQ (reference sequence). V lost 4 bases to trimming and J lost 7 bases, with 8 bases between them. CDR3 in amino acids: CASSSKGEQYV. The CDR3 nucleotides read TGTGCCAGCAGCTCAAAGGGAGAGCAGTACGTC.

The rearrangement links TRBV10-1 to TRBJ2-1; 9 bases are shared with TRBD1. V shed 4 bases, J shed 1 base, and the junction held 14 bases outside the gene matches. Per the germline V gene, CDR1 is WNHNN and CDR2 is SYGVQD (reference sequence). CDR3 length equals 19 residues. CDR3 loop: CASSGPGTGTTTSYNEQFF. In nucleotides, the CDR3 is TGCGCCAGCAGTGGTCCCGGGACAGGGACAACAACGTCCTACAATGAGCAGTTCTTC.